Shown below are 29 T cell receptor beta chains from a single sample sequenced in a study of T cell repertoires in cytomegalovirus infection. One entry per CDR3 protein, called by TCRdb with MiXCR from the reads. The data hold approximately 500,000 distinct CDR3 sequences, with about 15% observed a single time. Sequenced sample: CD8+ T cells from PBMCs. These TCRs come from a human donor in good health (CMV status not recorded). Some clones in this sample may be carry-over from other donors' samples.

In nucleotides, the CDR3 is TGTGCCAGCAGTTACTCGTCAGGGGACAATCAGCCCCAGCATTTT. This translates into CASSYSSGDNQPQHF. The chain has TRBV6-6 and TRBJ1-5; D might be TRBD1 (6 bases). Germline CDR1 MNHNY, CDR2 SVGAGI (reference sequence). CDR3 length: 15 amino acids. The V gene lost 0 bases and the J gene lost 3 bases, with 9 bases spanning the gap.

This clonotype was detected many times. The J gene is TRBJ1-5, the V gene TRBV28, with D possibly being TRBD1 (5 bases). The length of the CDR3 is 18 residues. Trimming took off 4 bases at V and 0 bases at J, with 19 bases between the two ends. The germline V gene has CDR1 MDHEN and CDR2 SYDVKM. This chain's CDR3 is CASSSTTGTLDSNQPQHF. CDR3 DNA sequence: TGTGCCAGCAGTTCGACAACCGGGACCCTAGATAGCAATCAGCCCCAGCATTTT.

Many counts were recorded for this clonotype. The CDR3 sequence: CASSLPTKDRGRSEAFF. The CDR3 DNA reads as TGTGCCAGCAGCTTGCCAACCAAGGACAGGGGGCGATCTGAAGCTTTCTTT. The V gene is TRBV7-9, the J gene TRBJ1-1; TRBD1 matches at 11 bases. In germline, CDR1 is SEHNR, CDR2 FQNEAQ (reference sequence). This CDR3 has 17 amino acids. V lost 3 bases and J lost 6; bases outside the gene matches: 12.

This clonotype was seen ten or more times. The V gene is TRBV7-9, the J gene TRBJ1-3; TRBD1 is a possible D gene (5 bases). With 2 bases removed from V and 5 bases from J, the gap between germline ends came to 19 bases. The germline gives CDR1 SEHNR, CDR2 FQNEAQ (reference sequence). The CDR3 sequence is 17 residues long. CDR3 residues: CASSLPRDPGDRNTIYF. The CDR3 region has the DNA TGTGCCAGCAGCTTACCTAGGGACCCCGGTGATAGAAACACCATATATTTT.

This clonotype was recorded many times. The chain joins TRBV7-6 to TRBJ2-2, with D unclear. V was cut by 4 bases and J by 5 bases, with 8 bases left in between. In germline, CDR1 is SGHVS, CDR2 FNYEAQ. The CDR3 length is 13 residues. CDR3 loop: CASSSARTGELFF. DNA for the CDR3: TGTGCCAGCAGCTCCGCCCGGACCGGGGAGCTGTTTTTT.

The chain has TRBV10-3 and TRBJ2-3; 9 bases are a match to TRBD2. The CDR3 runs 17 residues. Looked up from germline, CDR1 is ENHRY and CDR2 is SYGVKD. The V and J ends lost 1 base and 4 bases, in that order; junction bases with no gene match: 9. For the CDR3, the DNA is TGTGCCATCAGTGAGTTTTCGGCGGGGGGGCACCCAGATACGCAGTATTTT. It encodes CAISEFSAGGHPDTQYF.

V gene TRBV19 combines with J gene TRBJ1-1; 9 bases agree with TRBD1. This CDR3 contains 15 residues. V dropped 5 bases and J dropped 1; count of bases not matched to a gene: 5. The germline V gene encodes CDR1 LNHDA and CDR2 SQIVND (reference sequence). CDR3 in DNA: TGTGCCAGTAGTTGGGGGACAGGGTGGAACACTGAAGCTTTCTTT. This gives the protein CASSWGTGWNTEAFF.

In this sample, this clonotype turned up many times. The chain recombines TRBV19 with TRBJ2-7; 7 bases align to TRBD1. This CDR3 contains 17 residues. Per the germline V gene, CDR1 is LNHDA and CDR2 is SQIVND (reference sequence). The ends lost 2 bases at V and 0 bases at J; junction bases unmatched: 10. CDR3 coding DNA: TGTGCCAGTAGTATACGGGCTGCAGGGGGTGCCTCCTACGAGCAGTACTTC. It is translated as CASSIRAAGGASYEQYF.

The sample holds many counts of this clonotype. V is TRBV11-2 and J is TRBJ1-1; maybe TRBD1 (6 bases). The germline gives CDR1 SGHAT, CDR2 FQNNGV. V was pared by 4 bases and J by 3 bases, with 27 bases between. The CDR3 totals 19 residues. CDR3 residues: CASSSGAGVDLGSDTEAFF. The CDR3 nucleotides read TGTGCCAGCAGCTCGGGGGCAGGGGTTGACCTTGGGTCAGACACTGAAGCTTTCTTT.

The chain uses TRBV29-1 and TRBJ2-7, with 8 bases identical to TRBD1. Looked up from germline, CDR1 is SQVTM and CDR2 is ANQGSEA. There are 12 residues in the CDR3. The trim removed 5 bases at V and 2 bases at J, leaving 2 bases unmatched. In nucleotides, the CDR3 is TGCAGCGTTATACAGGGGGCCTACGAGCAGTACTTC. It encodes CSVIQGAYEQYF.

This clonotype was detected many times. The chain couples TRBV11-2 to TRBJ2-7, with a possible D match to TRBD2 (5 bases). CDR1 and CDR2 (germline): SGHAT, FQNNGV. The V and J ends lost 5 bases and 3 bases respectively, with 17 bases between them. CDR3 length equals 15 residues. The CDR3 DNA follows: TGTGCCAGCAGCCTTCCGTGGGCGGGCCACTACGAGCAGTACTTC. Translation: CASSLPWAGHYEQYF. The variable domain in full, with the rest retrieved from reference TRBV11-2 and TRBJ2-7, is EAGVAQSPRYKIIEKRQSVAFWCNPISGHATLYWYQQILGQGPKLLIQFQNNGVVDDSQLPKDRFSAERLKGVDSTLKIQPAKLEDSAVYLCASSLPWAGHYEQYFGPGTRLTVT.

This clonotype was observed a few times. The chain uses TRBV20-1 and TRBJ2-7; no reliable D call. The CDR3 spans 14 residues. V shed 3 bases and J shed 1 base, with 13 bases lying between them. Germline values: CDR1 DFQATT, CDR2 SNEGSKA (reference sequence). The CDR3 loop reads CSARAWAASYEQYF. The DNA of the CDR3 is TGCAGTGCTAGGGCTTGGGCGGCGTCCTACGAGCAGTACTTC.

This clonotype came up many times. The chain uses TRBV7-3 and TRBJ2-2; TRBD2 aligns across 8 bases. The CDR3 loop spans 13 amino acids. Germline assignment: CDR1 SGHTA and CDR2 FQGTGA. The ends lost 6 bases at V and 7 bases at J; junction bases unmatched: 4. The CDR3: CASRAGDGGELFF. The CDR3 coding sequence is TGTGCCAGCAGAGCGGGAGATGGCGGGGAGCTGTTTTTT.

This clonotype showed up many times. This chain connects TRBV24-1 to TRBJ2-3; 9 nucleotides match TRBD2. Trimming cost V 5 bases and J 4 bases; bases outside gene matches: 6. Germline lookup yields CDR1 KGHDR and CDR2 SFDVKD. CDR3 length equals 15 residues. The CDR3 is CATSVAGGLPDTQYF. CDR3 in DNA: TGTGCCACCAGTGTCGCGGGAGGGCTACCAGATACGCAGTATTTT.

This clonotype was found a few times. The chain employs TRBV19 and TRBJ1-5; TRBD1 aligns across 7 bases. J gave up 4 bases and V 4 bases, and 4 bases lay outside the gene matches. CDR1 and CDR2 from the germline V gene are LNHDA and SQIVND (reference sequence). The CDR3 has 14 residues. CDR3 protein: CASSTGQDNQPQHF. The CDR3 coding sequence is TGTGCCAGTAGTACTGGACAGGATAATCAGCCCCAGCATTTT.

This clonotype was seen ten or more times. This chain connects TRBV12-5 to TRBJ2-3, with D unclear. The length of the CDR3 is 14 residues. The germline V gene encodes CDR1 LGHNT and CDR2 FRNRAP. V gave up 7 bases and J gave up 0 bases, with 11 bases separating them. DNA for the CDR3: TGTGCTAGTGCCTCCGTCGATAGCACAGATACGCAGTATTTT. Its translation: CASASVDSTDTQYF.

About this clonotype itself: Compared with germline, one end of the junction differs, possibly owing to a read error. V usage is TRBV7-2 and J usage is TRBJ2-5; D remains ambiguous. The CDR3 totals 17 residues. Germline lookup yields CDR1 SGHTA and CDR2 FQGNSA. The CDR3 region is CASSLSCVTALEETPYF. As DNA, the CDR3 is TGTGCCAGCAGCTTAAGTTGCGTTACCGCTTTGGAAGAGACCCCGTACTTC. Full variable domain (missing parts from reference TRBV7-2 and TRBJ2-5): GAGVSQSPSNKVTEKGKDVELRCDPISGHTALYWYRQSLGQGLEFLIYFQGNSAPDKSGLPSDRFSAERTGGSVSTLTIQRTQQEDSAVYLCASSLSCVTALEETPYFGPGTRLLVL.

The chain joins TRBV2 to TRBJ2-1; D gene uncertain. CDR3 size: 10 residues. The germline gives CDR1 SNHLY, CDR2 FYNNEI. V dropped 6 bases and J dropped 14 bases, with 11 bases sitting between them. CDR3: CASRGKIKFF. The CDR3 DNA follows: TGTGCCAGCAGGGGGAAGATCAAGTTCTTC.

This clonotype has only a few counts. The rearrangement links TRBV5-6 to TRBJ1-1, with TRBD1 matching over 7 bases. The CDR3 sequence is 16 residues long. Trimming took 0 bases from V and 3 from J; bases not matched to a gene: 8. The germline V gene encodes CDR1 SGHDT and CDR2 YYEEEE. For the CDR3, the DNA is TGTGCCAGCAGCTTGGAACAGGGGCCCCTCGACACTGAAGCTTTCTTT. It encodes CASSLEQGPLDTEAFF.

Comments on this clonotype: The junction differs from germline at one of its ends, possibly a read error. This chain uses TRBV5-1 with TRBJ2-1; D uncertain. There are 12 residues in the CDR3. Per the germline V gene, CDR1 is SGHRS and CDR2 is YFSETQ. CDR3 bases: TGCGCCAGCAGCTTGGACCGGGCCGAGCCGTTCTTC. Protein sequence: CASSLDRAEPFF.

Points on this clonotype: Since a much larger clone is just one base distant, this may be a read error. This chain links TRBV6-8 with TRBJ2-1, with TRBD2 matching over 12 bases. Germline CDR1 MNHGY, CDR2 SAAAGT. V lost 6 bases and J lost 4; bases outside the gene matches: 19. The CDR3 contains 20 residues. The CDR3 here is CASRQPGPSGGAPPYNEQFF. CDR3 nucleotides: TGTGCCAGCAGACAACCGGGGCCTAGCGGGGGGGCACCCCCTTACAATGAGCAGTTCTTC.

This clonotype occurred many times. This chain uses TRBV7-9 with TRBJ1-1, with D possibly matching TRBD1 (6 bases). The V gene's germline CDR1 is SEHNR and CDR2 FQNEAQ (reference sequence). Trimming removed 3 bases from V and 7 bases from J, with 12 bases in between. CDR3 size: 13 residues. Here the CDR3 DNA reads TGTGCCAGCAGCTTGGGGGCACCTATTGAAGCTTTCTTT. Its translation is CASSLGAPIEAFF.

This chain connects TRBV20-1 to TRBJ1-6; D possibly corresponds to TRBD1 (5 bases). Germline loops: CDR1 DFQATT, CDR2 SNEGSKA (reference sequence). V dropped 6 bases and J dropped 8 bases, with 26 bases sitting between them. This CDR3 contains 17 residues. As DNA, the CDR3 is TGCAGTGCGAGCCCCAGGTTCAGGGCCGGAGAGGATTCACCCCTCCACTTT. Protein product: CSASPRFRAGEDSPLHF.

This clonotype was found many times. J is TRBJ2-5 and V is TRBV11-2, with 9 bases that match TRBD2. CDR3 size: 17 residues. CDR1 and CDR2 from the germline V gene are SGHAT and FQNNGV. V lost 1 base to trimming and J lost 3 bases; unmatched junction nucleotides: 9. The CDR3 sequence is CASSLGRTSGGKETQYF. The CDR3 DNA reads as TGTGCCAGCAGCTTAGGAAGGACCAGCGGGGGGAAAGAGACCCAGTACTTC.

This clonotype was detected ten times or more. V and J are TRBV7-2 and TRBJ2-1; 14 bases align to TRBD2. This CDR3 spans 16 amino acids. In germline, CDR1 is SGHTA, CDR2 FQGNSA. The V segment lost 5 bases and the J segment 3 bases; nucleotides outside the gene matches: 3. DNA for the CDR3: TGTGCCAGCAGCCCTGGGACTAGCGGGAGCTACAATGAGCAGTTCTTC. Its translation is CASSPGTSGSYNEQFF.

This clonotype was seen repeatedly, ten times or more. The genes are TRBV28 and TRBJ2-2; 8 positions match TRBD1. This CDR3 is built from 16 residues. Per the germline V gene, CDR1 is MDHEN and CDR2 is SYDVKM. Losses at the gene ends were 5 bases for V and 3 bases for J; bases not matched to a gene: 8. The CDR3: CASSPPDRGYTGELFF. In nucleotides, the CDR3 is TGTGCCAGCAGTCCACCCGACAGGGGATACACCGGGGAGCTGTTTTTT.

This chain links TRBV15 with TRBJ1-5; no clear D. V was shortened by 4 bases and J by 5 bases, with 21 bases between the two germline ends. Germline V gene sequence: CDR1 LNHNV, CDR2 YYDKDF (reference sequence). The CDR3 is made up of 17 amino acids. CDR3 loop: CATSTKLSEANDQPQHF. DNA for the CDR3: TGTGCCACCAGCACTAAGCTTAGTGAGGCCAATGATCAGCCCCAGCATTTT.

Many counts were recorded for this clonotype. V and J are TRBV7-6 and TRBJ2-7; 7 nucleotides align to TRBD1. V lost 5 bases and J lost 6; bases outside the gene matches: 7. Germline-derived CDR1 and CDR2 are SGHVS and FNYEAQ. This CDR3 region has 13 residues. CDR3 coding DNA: TGTGCCAGCAGCGGCGACAGGGTGAGCGAGCAGTACTTC. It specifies CASSGDRVSEQYF.

The CDR3 sequence: CASSIDPPRTSETSSYNEQFF. The CDR3 nucleotides read TGTGCCAGTAGTATAGATCCCCCTCGGACTAGCGAAACGAGCTCCTACAATGAGCAGTTCTTC. The V gene is TRBV19, the J gene TRBJ2-1; 9 positions agree with TRBD2. V shed 0 bases and J 0 bases; nucleotides not matched to a gene: 15. The germline V gene encodes CDR1 LNHDA and CDR2 SQIVND (reference sequence). The CDR3 runs to 21 residues.